This T cell receptor (beta chain) was obtained from a study of naive and memory T cell subsets listed by TCRdb under 2017. Study-wide context: The figure summarizing these samples reported 10 or so blood donors, 7 tuberculin skin test biopsies and 3 saline control biopsies. PCR2 was typically a SYBR Green qPCR stopped at a set threshold; low-input samples could instead use end-point PCR (around 6 cycles). The investigation overall reported the following: The RNA-based method was acknowledged as potentially sensitive to TCR transcript changes with T cell activation and differentiation.

The study described a robust, sensitive protocol for amplifying, sequencing and analyzing TCRs, using 3' ligation of a UMI-containing oligonucleotide to TCR cDNA. For whole blood analysis, approximately 2.5 ml of peripheral blood was collected from healthy adult volunteers into Tempus tubes, and RNA was extracted following the manufacturer's instructions. Total RNA was treated with RQ1 DNase, without cell sorting, prior to reverse transcription, with an input of about 1 to 1,100 ng being targeted. Libraries were prepared from skin biopsies and whole blood so that pipeline robustness could be tested in samples in which T cells form a minority population. From V the trimming removes 6 bases and from J it removes 2 bases, while the gene matches leave 8 bases of the junction unaccounted for. The CDR1 and CDR2 encoded by the germline V gene are SQVTM and ANQGSEA. The CDR3 numbers 15 residues from cysteine through phenylalanine. Kept here is only the CDR3 DNA, which spans 45 bases and is read in frame from base 1.

As for this clonotype: Its antigen target is currently unknown. No qualities accompany the bases; no much larger clone lies one base away.

Library prep was done by 5' RACE. The ligated cDNA was amplified in four rounds of PCR with nested alpha and beta constant region primers together with the SP2 primer. For the blood and skin samples, TCR RNA was reverse transcribed with SuperScript IV using primers for the alpha and beta constant regions. An oligonucleotide carrying the Illumina SP2 primer and a UMI was ligated to the cDNA 3' end using T4 RNA ligase 1. The 12-nucleotide UMI was composed of two random hexamers separated by an eight-base spacer, which was included to prevent hairpin formation. From the second PCR onward, TCR alpha and beta chain libraries were processed separately, and dual indexing was applied for multiplexing. After pooling, the indexed libraries were analyzed by capillary electrophoresis and sequenced on either an Illumina MiSeq or NextSeq. To boost base diversity and improve cluster recognition, PhiX DNA at about 5-8% was spiked into the libraries. As for the original processing: Demultiplexor took UMIs from read 2, joined the UMIs to the TCR sequence from read 1, and separated reads according to sample indices. V and J genes and V-J junctions were identified by Decombinator, which gave every TCR a five-part identifier that included V and J deletions. Collapsinator used UMIs to correct sequencing errors and PCR amplification heterogeneity, yielding UMI-based abundance per TCR. CDR3Translator converted identifiers to nucleotide sequence, translated to amino acids, and extracted CDR3 regions using terminal motifs. After normalization to the amount of input RNA, the error-corrected alpha and beta TCR counts from blood and from skin were compared. The raw public data were reprocessed by TCRdb itself: fastp quality trimming at Q25, MiXCR clonotype calling, in-frame beta chains only. Entries are consolidated by CDR3 protein sequence, retaining the most common genes and DNA. TCRdb assigned the V and J calls; the authors' analysis was not used. This sample is represented by 50,000 to 65,000 distinct CDR3 sequences; over 6% of them were singletons. Jointly, the top ten make up around a tenth of the sample.

This TCR came from a female donor in good health. The chain is made from TRBV29-1 and TRBJ2-2; 8 junctional bases match TRBD2. The CDR3 region: CSVVPGLANTGELFF. Here is the DNA: TGCAGCGTCGTTCCAGGACTAGCAAACACCGGGGAGCTGTTTTTT.